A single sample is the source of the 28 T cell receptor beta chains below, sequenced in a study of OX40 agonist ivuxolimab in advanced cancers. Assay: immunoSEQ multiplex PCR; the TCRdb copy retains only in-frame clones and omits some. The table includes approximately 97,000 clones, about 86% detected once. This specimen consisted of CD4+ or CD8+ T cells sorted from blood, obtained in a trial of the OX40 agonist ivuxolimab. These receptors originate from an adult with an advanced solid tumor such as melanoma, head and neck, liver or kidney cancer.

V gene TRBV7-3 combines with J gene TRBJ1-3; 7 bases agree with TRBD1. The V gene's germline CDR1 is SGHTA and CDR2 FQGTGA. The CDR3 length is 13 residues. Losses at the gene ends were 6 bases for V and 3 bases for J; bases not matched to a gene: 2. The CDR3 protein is CASRSGGGNTIYF. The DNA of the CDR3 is TGTGCCAGCAGATCAGGGGGTGGAAACACCATATATTTT.

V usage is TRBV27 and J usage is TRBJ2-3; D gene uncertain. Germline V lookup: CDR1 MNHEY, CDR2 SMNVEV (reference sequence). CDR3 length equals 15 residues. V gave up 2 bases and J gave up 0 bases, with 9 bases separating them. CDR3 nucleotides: TGTGCCAGCAGTTTAGGGTCCCCGAGCACAGATACGCAGTATTTT. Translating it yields CASSLGSPSTDTQYF.

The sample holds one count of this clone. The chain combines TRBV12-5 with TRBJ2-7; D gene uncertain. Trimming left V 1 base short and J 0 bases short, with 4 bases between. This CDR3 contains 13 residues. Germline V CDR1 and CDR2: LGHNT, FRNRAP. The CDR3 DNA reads TGTGCTAGTGGTTTGGACTACTCCTACGAGCAGTACTTC. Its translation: CASGLDYSYEQYF.

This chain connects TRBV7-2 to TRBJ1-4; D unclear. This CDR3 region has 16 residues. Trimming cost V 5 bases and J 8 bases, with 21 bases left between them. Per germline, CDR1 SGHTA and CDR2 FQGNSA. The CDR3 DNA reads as TGTGCCAGCAGCGCACCCGGAACCCCGGCGGAGGAAAAACTGTTTTTT. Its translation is CASSAPGTPAEEKLFF.

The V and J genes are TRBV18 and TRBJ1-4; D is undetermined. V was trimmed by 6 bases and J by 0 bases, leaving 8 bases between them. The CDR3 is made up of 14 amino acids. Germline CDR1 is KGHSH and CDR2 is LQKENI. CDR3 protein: CASSSSPTNEKLFF. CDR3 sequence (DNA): TGTGCCAGCTCTTCGTCACCAACTAATGAAAAACTGTTTTTT. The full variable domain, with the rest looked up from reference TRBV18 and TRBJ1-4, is NAGVMQNPRHLVRRRGQEARLRCSPMKGHSHVYWYRQLPEEGLKFMVYLQKENIIDESGMPKERFSAEFPKEGPSILRIQQVVRGDSAAYFCASSSSPTNEKLFFGSGTQLSVL.

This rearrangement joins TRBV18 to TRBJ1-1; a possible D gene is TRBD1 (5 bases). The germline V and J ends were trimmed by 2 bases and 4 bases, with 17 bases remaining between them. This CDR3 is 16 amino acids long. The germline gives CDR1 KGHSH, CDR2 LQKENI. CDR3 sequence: CASSPSQGFWSTEAFF. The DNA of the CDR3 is TGTGCCAGCTCACCAAGCCAGGGTTTTTGGAGCACTGAAGCTTTCTTT.

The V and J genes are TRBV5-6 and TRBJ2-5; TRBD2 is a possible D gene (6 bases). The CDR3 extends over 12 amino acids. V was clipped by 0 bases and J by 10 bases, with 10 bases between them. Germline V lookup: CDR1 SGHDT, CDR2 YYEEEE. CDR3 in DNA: TGTGCCAGCAGCTTGGAACCGGAGGGCCAGTACTTC. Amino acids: CASSLEPEGQYF.

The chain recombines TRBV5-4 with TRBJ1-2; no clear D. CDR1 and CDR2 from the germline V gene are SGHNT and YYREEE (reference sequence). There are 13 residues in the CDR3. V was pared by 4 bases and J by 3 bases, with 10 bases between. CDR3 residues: CASSPRGDYGYTF. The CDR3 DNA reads TGTGCCAGCAGCCCCCGGGGAGACTATGGCTACACCTTC.

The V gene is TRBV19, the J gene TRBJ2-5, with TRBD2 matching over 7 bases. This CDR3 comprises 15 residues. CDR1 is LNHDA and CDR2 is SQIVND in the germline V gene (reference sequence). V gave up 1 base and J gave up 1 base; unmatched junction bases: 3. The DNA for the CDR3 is TGTGCCAGTAGTATAGGGGGGAGGGTCCAAGAGACCCAGTACTTC. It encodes CASSIGGRVQETQYF.

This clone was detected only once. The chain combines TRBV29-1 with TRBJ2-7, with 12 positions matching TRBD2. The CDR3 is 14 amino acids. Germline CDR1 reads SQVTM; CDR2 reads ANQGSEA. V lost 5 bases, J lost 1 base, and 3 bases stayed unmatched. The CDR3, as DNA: TGCAGCGTTTCGACTAGCGGGGGATCCTACGAGCAGTACTTC. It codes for CSVSTSGGSYEQYF.

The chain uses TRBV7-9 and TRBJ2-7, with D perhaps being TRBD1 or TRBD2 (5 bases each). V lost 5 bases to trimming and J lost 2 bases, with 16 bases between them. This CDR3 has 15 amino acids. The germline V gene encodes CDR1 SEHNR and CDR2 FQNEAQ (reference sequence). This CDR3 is CASSPKGWDPYEQYF. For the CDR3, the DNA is TGTGCCAGCAGCCCCAAGGGGTGGGACCCCTACGAGCAGTACTTC.

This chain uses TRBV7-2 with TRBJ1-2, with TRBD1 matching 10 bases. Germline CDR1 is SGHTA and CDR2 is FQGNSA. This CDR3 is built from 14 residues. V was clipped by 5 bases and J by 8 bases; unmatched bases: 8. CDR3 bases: TGTGCCAGCAGCGCCCCCGGGACAGGGGTCGGCTACACCTTC. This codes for CASSAPGTGVGYTF.

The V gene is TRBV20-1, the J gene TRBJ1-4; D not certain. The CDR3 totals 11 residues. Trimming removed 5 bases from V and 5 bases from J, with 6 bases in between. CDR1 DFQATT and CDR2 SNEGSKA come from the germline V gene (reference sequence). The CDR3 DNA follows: TGCAGTGCTCGATACAATGAAAAACTGTTTTTT. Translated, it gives CSARYNEKLFF.

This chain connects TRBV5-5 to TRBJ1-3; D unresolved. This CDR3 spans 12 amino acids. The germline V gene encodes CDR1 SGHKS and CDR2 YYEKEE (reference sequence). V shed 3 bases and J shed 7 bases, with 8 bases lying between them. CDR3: CASSWGGNTIYF. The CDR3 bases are TGTGCCAGCAGCTGGGGAGGGAACACCATATATTTT.

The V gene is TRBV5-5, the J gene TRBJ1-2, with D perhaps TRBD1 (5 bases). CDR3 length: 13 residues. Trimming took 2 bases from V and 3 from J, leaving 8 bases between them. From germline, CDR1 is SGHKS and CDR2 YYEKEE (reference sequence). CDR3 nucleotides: TGTGCCAGCAGCTTCAGGGTCGACTATGGCTACACCTTC. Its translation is CASSFRVDYGYTF.

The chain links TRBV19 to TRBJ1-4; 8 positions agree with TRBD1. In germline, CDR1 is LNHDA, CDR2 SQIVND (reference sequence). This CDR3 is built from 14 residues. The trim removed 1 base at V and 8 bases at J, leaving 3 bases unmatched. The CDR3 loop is CASSIGQGNEKLFF. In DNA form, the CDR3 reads TGTGCCAGTAGTATAGGACAGGGGAACGAAAAACTGTTTTTT. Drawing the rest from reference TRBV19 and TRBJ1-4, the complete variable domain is DGGITQSPKYLFRKEGQNVTLSCEQNLNHDAMYWYRQDPGQGLRLIYYSQIVNDFQKGDIAEGYSVSREKKESFPLTVTSAQKNPTAFYLCASSIGQGNEKLFFGSGTQLSVL.

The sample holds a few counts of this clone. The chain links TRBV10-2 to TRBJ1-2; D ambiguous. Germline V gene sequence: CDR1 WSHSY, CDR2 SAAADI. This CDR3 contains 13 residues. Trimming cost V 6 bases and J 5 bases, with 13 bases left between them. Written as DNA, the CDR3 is TGCGCCAGCAGCCCTTTTCCGAATTATGGCTACACCTTC. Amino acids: CASSPFPNYGYTF.

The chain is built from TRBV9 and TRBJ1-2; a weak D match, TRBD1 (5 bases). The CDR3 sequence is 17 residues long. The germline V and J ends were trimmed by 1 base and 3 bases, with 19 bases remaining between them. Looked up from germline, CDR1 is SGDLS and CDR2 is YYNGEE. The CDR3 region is CASSVRPQTGTYYGYTF. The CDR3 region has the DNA TGTGCCAGCAGCGTAAGACCCCAAACAGGCACCTACTATGGCTACACCTTC.

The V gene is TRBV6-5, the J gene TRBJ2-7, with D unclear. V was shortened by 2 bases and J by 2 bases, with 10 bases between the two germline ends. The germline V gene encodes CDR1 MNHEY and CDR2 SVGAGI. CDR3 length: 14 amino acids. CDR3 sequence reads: CASSYGSATYEQYF. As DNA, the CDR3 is TGTGCCAGCAGTTACGGGTCTGCAACCTACGAGCAGTACTTC.

This chain's CDR3 is CASSIQGRYSPLHF. The CDR3 nucleotides read TGTGCCAGCAGCATCCAGGGGAGGTATTCACCCCTCCACTTT. The chain couples TRBV7-9 to TRBJ1-6, with D perhaps TRBD1 (6 bases). Germline V gene sequence: CDR1 SEHNR, CDR2 FQNEAQ (reference sequence). The V end lost 5 bases, the J end lost 8 bases, and 13 bases lay between the germline ends. The CDR3 runs to 14 residues. Full variable domain (outside the CDR3, taken from reference TRBV7-9 and TRBJ1-6): DTGVSQNPRHKITKRGQNVTFRCDPISEHNRLYWYRQTLGQGPEFLTYFQNEAQLEKSRLLSDRFSAERPKGSFSTLEIQRTEQGDSAMYLCASSIQGRYSPLHFGNGTRLTVT.

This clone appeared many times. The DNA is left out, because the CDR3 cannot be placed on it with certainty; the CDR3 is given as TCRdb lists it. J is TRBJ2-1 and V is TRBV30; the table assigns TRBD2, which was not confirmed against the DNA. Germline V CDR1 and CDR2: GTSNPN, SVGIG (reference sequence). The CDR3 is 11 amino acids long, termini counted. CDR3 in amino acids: CAWSVGGGNFF.

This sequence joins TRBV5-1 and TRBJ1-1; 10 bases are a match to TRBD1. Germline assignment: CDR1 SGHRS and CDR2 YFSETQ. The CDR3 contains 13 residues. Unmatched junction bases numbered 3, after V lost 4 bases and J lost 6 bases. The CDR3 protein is CASSLGQGAEAFF. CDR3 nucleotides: TGCGCCAGCAGCCTCGGACAGGGGGCTGAAGCTTTCTTT. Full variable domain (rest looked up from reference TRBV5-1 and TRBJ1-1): KAGVTQTPRYLIKTRGQQVTLSCSPISGHRSVSWYQQTPGQGLQFLFEYFSETQRNKGNFPGRFSGRQFSNSRSEMNVSTLELGDSALYLCASSLGQGAEAFFGQGTRLTVV.

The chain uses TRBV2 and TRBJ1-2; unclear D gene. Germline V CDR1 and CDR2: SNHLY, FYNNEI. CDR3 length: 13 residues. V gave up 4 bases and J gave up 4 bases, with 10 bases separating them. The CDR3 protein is CASSGDGIYGYTF. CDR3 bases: TGTGCCAGCAGTGGGGATGGGATCTATGGCTACACCTTC.

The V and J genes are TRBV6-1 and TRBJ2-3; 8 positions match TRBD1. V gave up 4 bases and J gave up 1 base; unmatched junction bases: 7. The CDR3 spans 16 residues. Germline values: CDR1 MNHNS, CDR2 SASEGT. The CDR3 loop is CASSARTGYGTDTQYF. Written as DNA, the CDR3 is TGTGCCAGCAGTGCCCGGACAGGGTATGGCACAGATACGCAGTATTTT.

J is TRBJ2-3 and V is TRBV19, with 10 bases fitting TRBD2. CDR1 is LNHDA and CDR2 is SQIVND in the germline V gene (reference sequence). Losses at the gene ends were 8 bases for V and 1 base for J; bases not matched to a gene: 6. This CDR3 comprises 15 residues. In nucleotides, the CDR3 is TGTGCCAGTGGCGGGCTAGCGGGGGGCACAGATACGCAGTATTTT. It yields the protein CASGGLAGGTDTQYF.

The CDR3 DNA sequence: TGCAGTGCTTCCAGGGCTACTGAAGCTTTCTTT. Its translation: CSASRATEAFF. V is TRBV20-1 and J is TRBJ1-1, with TRBD1 as a possible D gene (5 bases). From germline, CDR1 is DFQATT and CDR2 SNEGSKA (reference sequence). V was trimmed by 5 bases and J by 5 bases, leaving 9 bases between them. This CDR3 has 11 residues.

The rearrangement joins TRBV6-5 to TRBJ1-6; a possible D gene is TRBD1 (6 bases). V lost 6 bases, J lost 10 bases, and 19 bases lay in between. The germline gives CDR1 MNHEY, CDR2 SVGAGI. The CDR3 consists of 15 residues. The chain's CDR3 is CASSLGQGFRSPLHF. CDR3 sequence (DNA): TGTGCCAGCAGCCTAGGGCAGGGGTTTAGATCACCCCTCCACTTT.

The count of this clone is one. CDR3 loop: CASSHGRVYGYTF. DNA of the CDR3: TGTGCCAGCAGCCATGGACGGGTCTATGGCTACACCTTC. The J gene is TRBJ1-2, the V gene TRBV11-3, with D unclear. The germline gives CDR1 SGHNT, CDR2 YENEEA. The CDR3 consists of 13 residues. V shed 5 bases and J shed 4 bases, with 11 bases lying between them.